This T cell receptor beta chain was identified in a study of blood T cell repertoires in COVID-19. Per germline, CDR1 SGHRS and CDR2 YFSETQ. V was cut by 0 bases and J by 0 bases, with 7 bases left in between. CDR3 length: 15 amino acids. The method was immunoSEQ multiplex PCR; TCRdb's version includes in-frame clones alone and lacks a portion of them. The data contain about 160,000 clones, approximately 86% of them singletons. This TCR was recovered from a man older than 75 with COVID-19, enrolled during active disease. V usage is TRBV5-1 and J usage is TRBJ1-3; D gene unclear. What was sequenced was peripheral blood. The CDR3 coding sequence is TGCGCCAGCAGCTTGGGGGAGAGCTCTGGAAACACCATATATTTT. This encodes CASSLGESSGNTIYF. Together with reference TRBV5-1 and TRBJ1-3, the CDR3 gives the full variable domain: KAGVTQTPRYLIKTRGQQVTLSCSPISGHRSVSWYQQTPGQGLQFLFEYFSETQRNKGNFPGRFSGRQFSNSRSEMNVSTLELGDSALYLCASSLGESSGNTIYFGEGSWLTVV.